One and the same sample provided the 25 T cell receptor beta chains below, sequenced in a study of CD8+CD57+ T cells in acquired aplastic anemia. Patients included in sequencing had previously demonstrated CD8+CD57+ cell expansion by flow cytometry. TCR beta VDJ and CDR3 profiles were obtained from a genomic DNA template. One entry per CDR3 protein, called by TCRdb with MiXCR from the reads. The profile shows 150,000 to 200,000 distinct CDR3 sequences, 45% to 50% of them singletons. The specimen was sorted CD4+, CD8+, or CD8+CD57+ T cells (not recorded which) from PBMCs. All receptors come from a human donor with aplastic anemia.

This clonotype was found many times. This chain links TRBV7-9 with TRBJ1-5; D uncertain. CDR3 length: 14 amino acids. V was cut by 5 bases and J by 0 bases, with 8 bases left in between. Germline CDR1 SEHNR, CDR2 FQNEAQ (reference sequence). In nucleotides, the CDR3 is TGTGCCAGCAGCCCGGACGGTAGCAATCAGCCCCAGCATTTT. It is translated as CASSPDGSNQPQHF.

The chain combines TRBV24-1 with TRBJ2-4, with 8 bases identical to TRBD1. CDR1 is KGHDR and CDR2 is SFDVKD in the germline V gene. The CDR3 spans 14 residues. After removal of 10 bases from V and 7 bases from J, the junction contained 11 bases not matched to a gene. The CDR3 loop reads CATADRGLWNIQYF. The CDR3 bases are TGTGCCACAGCAGACAGGGGACTCTGGAACATTCAGTACTTC.

The chain links TRBV10-3 to TRBJ1-1; perhaps TRBD1 as D (6 bases). CDR1 is ENHRY and CDR2 is SYGVKD in the germline V gene. Trimming removed 10 bases at V and 2 bases at J, with 17 bases between. CDR3 length: 14 residues. The CDR3 nucleotides read TGTGCCAGCCAGGCGGGACAACCTAACACTGAAGCTTTCTTT. Residues: CASQAGQPNTEAFF.

The CDR3 region is CSAPGGVDTEAFF. CDR3 DNA: TGCAGTGCTCCGGGGGGGGTGGACACTGAAGCTTTCTTT. The gene calls are TRBV20-1 and TRBJ1-1, with D maybe TRBD1 (5 bases). The CDR3 has 13 residues. V lost 5 bases and J lost 3, with 13 bases in between. CDR1 and CDR2 (germline): DFQATT, SNEGSKA (reference sequence).

The CDR3 reads CASRPGLDQPQHF. The DNA for the CDR3 is TGCGCCAGCAGACCTGGCCTAGATCAGCCCCAGCATTTT. The rearrangement uses TRBV10-2 and TRBJ1-5; D is uncertain. CDR3 length: 13 residues. Germline CDR1 WSHSY, CDR2 SAAADI. V lost 6 bases and J lost 5, with 11 bases in between.

About this clonotype: The junction shows a germline mismatch at one end, possibly a read error. The chain joins TRBV12-3 or TRBV12-4 to TRBJ1-2, with 7 bases matching TRBD1. The CDR3 is 16 amino acids. The CDR3 is CASSPDGQARGYGYTF. CDR3 DNA: TGCGCCAGCAGCCCCGACGGACAGGCCCGCGGCTATGGCTACACCTTC.

In regard to this clonotype: Just one base apart from a much larger clone, this may be a read error. The chain recombines TRBV2 with TRBJ2-5, with D perhaps TRBD2 (6 bases). The CDR3 is 12 residues long. Germline V gene data show CDR1 as SNHLY and CDR2 as FYNNEI. Trimming stripped 6 bases from V and 9 bases from J, with 14 bases between. CDR3 in amino acids: CASSGAGEAQYF. The DNA for the CDR3 is TGTGCCAGCAGCGGGGCTGGGGAGGCCCAGTACTTC.

The V gene is TRBV19, the J gene TRBJ1-4, with TRBD1 matching over 9 bases. Germline V gene lookup returns CDR1 LNHDA and CDR2 SQIVND (reference sequence). This CDR3 region has 14 residues. V gave up 6 bases and J gave up 7 bases; unmatched junction bases: 6. The CDR3 protein is CASRGTGLPEKLFF. CDR3 DNA sequence: TGTGCCAGTAGGGGGACAGGGCTCCCTGAAAAACTGTTTTTT.

In the case of this clonotype: A much larger clone lies one base from this, so it may be a read error. This chain connects TRBV29-1 to TRBJ2-3; 14 bases match TRBD2. The CDR3 length is 18 residues. CDR1 is SQVTM and CDR2 is ANQGSEA in the germline V gene. J lost 8 bases, V lost 7 bases, and 20 bases had no gene match. The CDR3 loop is CSGGGLAGELIFAGTQYF. CDR3 in DNA: TGCAGCGGGGGGGGACTAGCGGGAGAGCTGATCTTCGCAGGTACGCAGTATTTT.

This clonotype was seen a few times. This chain uses TRBV29-1 with TRBJ2-1; possible D gene TRBD1, 5 bases. Deletions cut 4 bases from V and 5 bases from J, with 15 bases between. This CDR3 has 14 amino acids. CDR1 is SQVTM, CDR2 ANQGSEA, per germline. DNA of the CDR3: TGCAGCGTTGCTAGGGGTCCTTCCCACAATGAGCAGTTCTTC. Translating it yields CSVARGPSHNEQFF.

This clonotype occurred many times. The chain links TRBV4-3 to TRBJ2-7, with D perhaps matching TRBD1 (5 bases). From germline, CDR1 is LGHNA and CDR2 YSLEER. The V gene lost 3 bases and the J gene lost 2 bases, with 11 bases spanning the gap. The CDR3 has 14 amino acids. The CDR3 is CASSHEMGPYEQYF. The CDR3 bases are TGCGCCAGCAGCCATGAGATGGGGCCCTACGAGCAGTACTTC.

The chain recombines TRBV9 with TRBJ2-7; 8 bases line up with TRBD2. The DNA end lines up better with TRBJ2-1; the J call may be wrong. The CDR3 extends over 15 amino acids. Germline lookup yields CDR1 SGDLS and CDR2 YYNGEE. CDR3 nucleotide sequence: TGTGCCAGCAGCGTAGCGGCGGGAGGCTACAATGAGCAGTTCTTC. Translated: CASSVAAGGYNEQFF.

The chain combines TRBV24-1 with TRBJ1-5; 9 bases match TRBD1. This CDR3 has 14 residues. Germline CDR1 reads KGHDR; CDR2 reads SFDVKD. V lost 4 bases to trimming and J lost 7 bases; unmatched junction nucleotides: 4. CDR3 sequence: CATSDSDRGQPQHF. For the CDR3, the DNA is TGTGCCACCAGTGACTCGGACAGGGGACAGCCCCAGCATTTT.

This clonotype was detected many times. This chain connects TRBV30 to TRBJ2-7; D is uncertain. This CDR3 is 14 amino acids long. V was pared by 0 bases and J by 2 bases, with 11 bases between. Germline V CDR1 and CDR2: GTSNPN, SVGIG (reference sequence). CDR3 sequence: CAWSVSSRTYEQYF. Written as DNA, the CDR3 is TGTGCCTGGAGTGTATCGAGCAGAACCTACGAGCAGTACTTC.

This clonotype turned up a few times. The chain links TRBV20-1 to TRBJ2-1; 8 positions match TRBD2. This CDR3 spans 13 amino acids. The V and J ends lost 5 bases and 4 bases, in that order; junction bases with no gene match: 4. Germline loops: CDR1 DFQATT, CDR2 SNEGSKA (reference sequence). The DNA for the CDR3 is TGCAGTGCTGGACTAGCTCTTTACAATGAGCAGTTCTTC. Translated, it gives CSAGLALYNEQFF.

The rearrangement joins TRBV5-1 to TRBJ2-7, with 8 bases identical to TRBD1. This CDR3 is 13 amino acids long. Per germline, CDR1 SGHRS and CDR2 YFSETQ. Trimming at V came to 5 bases and at J to 5 bases, leaving 6 bases not matched to a gene. This chain's CDR3 is CASSQTGEDEQYF. The CDR3 bases are TGCGCCAGCAGTCAGACAGGGGAAGACGAGCAGTACTTC.

This clonotype was detected many times. This chain connects TRBV5-4 to TRBJ1-1; no clear D gene. Between the trimmed V and J ends, which lost 2 bases and 0 bases, there was a span of 14 bases. This CDR3 has 16 amino acids. Germline assignment: CDR1 SGHNT and CDR2 YYREEE (reference sequence). As DNA, the CDR3 is TGTGCCAGCAGCTTTCAGGCAAGAAGGATGAACACTGAAGCTTTCTTT. This gives the protein CASSFQARRMNTEAFF.

This chain uses TRBV20-1 with TRBJ1-6; 7 bases are shared with TRBD1. Germline assignment: CDR1 DFQATT and CDR2 SNEGSKA (reference sequence). The junction had 16 bases not matched to a gene; V was cut back by 4 bases and J by 13 bases. The CDR3 has 15 amino acids. The CDR3 nucleotides read TGCAGTGCTACCAAGACAGGGACAAAATTCAAGCCCCTCCACTTT. This translates into CSATKTGTKFKPLHF.

The chain is built from TRBV29-1 and TRBJ2-1; possibly TRBD2 for D (5 bases). The CDR3 runs to 14 residues. CDR1 is SQVTM, CDR2 ANQGSEA, per germline. V was trimmed by 7 bases and J by 0 bases, leaving 13 bases between them. CDR3 DNA sequence: TGCAGCGCCGGAGTTGGGAGCTCCTACAATGAGCAGTTCTTC. Amino acid sequence: CSAGVGSSYNEQFF.

The gene calls are TRBV19 and TRBJ2-4, with D unclear. This CDR3 is 11 amino acids long. V was clipped by 5 bases and J by 12 bases, with 11 bases between them. Germline CDR1 is LNHDA and CDR2 is SQIVND (reference sequence). The CDR3 reads CASSPPTGQYF. The CDR3 DNA reads TGTGCCAGTAGTCCACCCACGGGTCAGTACTTC.

The genes are TRBV19 and TRBJ1-1, with D possibly matching TRBD1 (6 bases). The germline V and J ends were trimmed by 1 base and 4 bases, with 10 bases remaining between them. The CDR3 is 14 amino acids. Germline-derived CDR1 and CDR2 are LNHDA and SQIVND (reference sequence). In DNA form, the CDR3 reads TGTGCCAGTAGTATAGGGGAGGGGGGCACTGAAGCTTTCTTT. Its protein is CASSIGEGGTEAFF.

There are many counts of this clonotype. The chain couples TRBV24-1 to TRBJ1-5; D is unresolved. Trimming removed 0 bases at V and 5 bases at J, with 7 bases between. The CDR3 has 14 residues. Germline lookup yields CDR1 KGHDR and CDR2 SFDVKD. CDR3 amino acids: CATSDLDTDQPQHF. The CDR3 region has the DNA TGTGCCACCAGTGATTTGGACACGGATCAGCCCCAGCATTTT.

Concerning this clonotype itself: A read error may explain this, as a much larger clone is one base away. V is TRBV20-1 and J is TRBJ2-1, with 10 bases that match TRBD1. The CDR3 has 16 residues. Germline V lookup: CDR1 DFQATT, CDR2 SNEGSKA (reference sequence). CDR3 nucleotides: TGCAGTGCTAGAGATCTCGGGACAGGGGCATACAGTGAGCAGTTCTTC. Protein sequence: CSARDLGTGAYSEQFF.

The chain uses TRBV24-1 and TRBJ2-6; D is undetermined. V shed 5 bases and J shed 0 bases, with 7 bases lying between them. Germline V CDR1 and CDR2: KGHDR, SFDVKD. The CDR3 covers 15 residues. CDR3 loop: CATSAESSGANVLTF. The CDR3 bases are TGTGCCACCAGTGCTGAGAGCTCTGGGGCCAACGTCCTGACTTTC.

This chain connects TRBV15 to TRBJ2-7; D is ambiguous. This CDR3 has 14 residues. Trimming left V 3 bases short and J 0 bases short, with 9 bases between. From germline, CDR1 is LNHNV and CDR2 YYDKDF (reference sequence). For the CDR3, the DNA is TGTGCCACCAGCAGCACGGAGAGCTCCTACGAGCAGTACTTC. It encodes CATSSTESSYEQYF.